This T cell receptor (beta chain) derives from a study of cytomegalovirus exposure and HLA in healthy donors. Study-wide results and caveats: A later analysis revealed that TCR association rates differed between HLA loci, peaking at DRB1 and bottoming out at HLA-C.

Details on this clone: Its target is unknown.

CDR3 length: 14 residues. Germline V gives CDR1 SGDLS, CDR2 YYNGEE. V was pared by 4 bases and J by 13 bases, with 11 bases of the junction left unmatched. PCR was performed using 60 Vbeta and 13 Jbeta primers. The protocol was immunoSEQ multiplex PCR, while the TCRdb copy is restricted to in-frame clones and leaves out a portion. This table holds tens of thousands of clones, around 81% found once. The source of this sequence is a male donor in good health and CMV-seronegative. The source material was PBMCs. The chain uses TRBV9 and TRBJ2-1; 10 positions match TRBD2. The CDR3 reads CASSSGAAGGPQFF. DNA for the CDR3: TGTGCCAGCAGCTCCGGGGCAGCGGGGGGGCCTCAGTTCTTC.